The entry below describes one TCR beta chain. The data belong to a study of identical twins. Healthy Caucasian individuals made up all the donors. TCRdb reanalysed the 5' RACE reads using MiXCR and keeps one entry per CDR3 protein. The table includes hundreds of thousands of distinct CDR3 sequences, about 20% detected once. The CDR3 is made up of 17 amino acids. V lost 6 bases to trimming and J lost 2 bases, with 21 bases between them. The sample was also reused in another study, on T cells expressing NK-cell markers. That study adds: A handful of donors showed these clonotypes also leading the CD3+CD56-NKG2C+ fraction.

Material: PBMCs. J is TRBJ2-3 and V is TRBV12-3 or TRBV12-4; a possible D gene is TRBD2 (6 bases). This clonotype was obtained from a young woman in good health. For the CDR3, the DNA is TGTGCCAGCAGCAAAAATCGGGGGTCTCCTAACACAGATACGCAGTATTTT. This sequence encodes CASSKNRGSPNTDTQYF.